This TCR beta chain came from a study of naive and memory T cell subsets. Points from the study as a whole: A few larger clonotypes appeared in naive repertoires, especially CD8, possibly memory cells re-expressing CD45RA. In CD4 and CD8 cells, diversity dropped from naive through EMRA. The power law exponent of TCR abundance differed between naive and memory cells.

This clonotype has at least ten counts. Its cognate antigen is unknown. The beta constant-region primer was an equimolar mix of two oligonucleotides covering TRBC1 and TRBC2. The ligated cDNA underwent four PCR rounds using SP2 and nested alpha and beta constant-region primers. The cDNA 3' end received a ligated single-stranded oligonucleotide carrying the SP2 primer and a 12-nucleotide UMI. In TCRdb, the UMI-ligation and nested PCR reads were re-called with MiXCR into one record per CDR3 protein. The sample includes about 90,000 distinct CDR3 sequences, approximately 10% of them seen just once. Germline CDR1 reads DFQATT; CDR2 reads SNEGSKA (reference sequence). CDR3 length: 12 residues. Trimming removed 3 bases at V and 0 bases at J, with 4 bases between.

The chain uses TRBV20-1 and TRBJ2-3; D call uncertain. The clonotype was recovered from a human donor in good health. The sample taken for sequencing was naive CD4+ T cells from blood. DNA for the CDR3: TGCAGTGCTAGCGGGAGCACAGATACGCAGTATTTT. The encoded protein is CSASGSTDTQYF.